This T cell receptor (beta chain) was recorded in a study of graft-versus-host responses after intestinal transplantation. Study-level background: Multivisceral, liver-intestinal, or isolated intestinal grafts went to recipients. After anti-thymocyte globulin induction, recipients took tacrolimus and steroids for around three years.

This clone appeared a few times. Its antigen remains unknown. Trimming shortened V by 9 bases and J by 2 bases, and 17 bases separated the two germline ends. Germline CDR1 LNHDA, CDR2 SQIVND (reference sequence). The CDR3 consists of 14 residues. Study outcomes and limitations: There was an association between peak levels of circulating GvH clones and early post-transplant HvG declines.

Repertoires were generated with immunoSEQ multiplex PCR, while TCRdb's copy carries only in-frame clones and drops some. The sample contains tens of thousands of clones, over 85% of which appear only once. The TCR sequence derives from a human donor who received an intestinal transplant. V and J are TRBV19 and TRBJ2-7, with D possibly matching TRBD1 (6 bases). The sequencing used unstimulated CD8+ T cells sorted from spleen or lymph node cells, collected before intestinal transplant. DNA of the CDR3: TGTGCCAGCGCGTCTCGAGACAGGCCCTACGAGCAGTACTTC. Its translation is CASASRDRPYEQYF. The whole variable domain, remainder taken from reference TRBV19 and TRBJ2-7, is DGGITQSPKYLFRKEGQNVTLSCEQNLNHDAMYWYRQDPGQGLRLIYYSQIVNDFQKGDIAEGYSVSREKKESFPLTVTSAQKNPTAFYLCASASRDRPYEQYFGPGTRLTVT.